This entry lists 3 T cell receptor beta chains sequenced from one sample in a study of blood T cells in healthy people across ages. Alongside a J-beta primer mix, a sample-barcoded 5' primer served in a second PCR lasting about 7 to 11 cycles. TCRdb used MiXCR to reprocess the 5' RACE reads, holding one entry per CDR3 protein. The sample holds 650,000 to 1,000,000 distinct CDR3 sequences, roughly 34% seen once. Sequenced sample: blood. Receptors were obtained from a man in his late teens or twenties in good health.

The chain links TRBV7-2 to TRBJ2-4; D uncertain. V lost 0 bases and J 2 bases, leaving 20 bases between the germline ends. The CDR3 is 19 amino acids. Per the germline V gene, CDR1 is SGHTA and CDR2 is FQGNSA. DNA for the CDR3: TGTGCCAGCAGCTTAGCGTGGCAGCCTCCTTTTCGTTCCAAAAACATTCAGTACTTC. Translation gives CASSLAWQPPFRSKNIQYF.

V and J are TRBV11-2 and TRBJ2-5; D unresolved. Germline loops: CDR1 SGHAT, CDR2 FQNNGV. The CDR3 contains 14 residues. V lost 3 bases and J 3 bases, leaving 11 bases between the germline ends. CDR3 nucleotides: TGTGCCAGCAGCTTTCGGACCCCCAAAGAGACCCAGTACTTC. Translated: CASSFRTPKETQYF.

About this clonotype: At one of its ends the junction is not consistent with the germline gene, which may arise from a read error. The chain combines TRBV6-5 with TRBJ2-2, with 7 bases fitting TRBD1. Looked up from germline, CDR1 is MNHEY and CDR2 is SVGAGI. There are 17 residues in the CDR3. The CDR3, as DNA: TGTTCCAGCAGTTACTCCTTGGGACAGTTGAACACCGGGGAGCTGTTTTTT. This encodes CSSSYSLGQLNTGELFF.